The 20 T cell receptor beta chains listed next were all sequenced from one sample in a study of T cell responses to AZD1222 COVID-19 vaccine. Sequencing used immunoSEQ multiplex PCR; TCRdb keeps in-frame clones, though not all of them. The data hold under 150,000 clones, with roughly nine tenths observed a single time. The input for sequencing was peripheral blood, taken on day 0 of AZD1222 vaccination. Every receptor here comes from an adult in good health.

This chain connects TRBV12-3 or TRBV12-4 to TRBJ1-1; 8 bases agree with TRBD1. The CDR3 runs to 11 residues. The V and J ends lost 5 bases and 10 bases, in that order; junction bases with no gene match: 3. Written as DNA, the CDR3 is TGTGCCAGCAGTATACAGGGGGTAGCTTTCTTT. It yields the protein CASSIQGVAFF.

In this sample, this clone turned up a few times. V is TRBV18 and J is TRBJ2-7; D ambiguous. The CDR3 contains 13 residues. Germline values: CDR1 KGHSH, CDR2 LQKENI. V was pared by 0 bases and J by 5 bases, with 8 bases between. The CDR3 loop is CASSPPVAHEQYF. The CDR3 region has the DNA TGTGCCAGCTCACCACCGGTGGCCCACGAGCAGTACTTC.

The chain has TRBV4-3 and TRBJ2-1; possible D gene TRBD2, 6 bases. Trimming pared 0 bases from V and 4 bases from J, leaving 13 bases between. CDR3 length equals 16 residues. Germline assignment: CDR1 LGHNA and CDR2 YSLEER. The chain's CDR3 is CASSQDPQRAYNEQFF. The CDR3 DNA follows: TGCGCCAGCAGCCAAGATCCCCAGCGGGCGTACAATGAGCAGTTCTTC.

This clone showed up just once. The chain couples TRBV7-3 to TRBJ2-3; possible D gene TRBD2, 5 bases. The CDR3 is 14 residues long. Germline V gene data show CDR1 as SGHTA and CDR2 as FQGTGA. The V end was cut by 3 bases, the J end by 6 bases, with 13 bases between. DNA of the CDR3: TGTGCCAGCAGCTTCGGCGGGTTTACCGATACGCAGTATTTT. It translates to CASSFGGFTDTQYF.

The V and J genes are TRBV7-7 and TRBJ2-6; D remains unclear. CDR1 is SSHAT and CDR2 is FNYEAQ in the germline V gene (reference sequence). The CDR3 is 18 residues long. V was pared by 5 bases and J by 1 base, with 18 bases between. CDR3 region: CASSIFLAGRSGANVLTF. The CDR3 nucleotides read TGTGCCAGCAGCATCTTTCTGGCTGGCCGGTCTGGGGCCAACGTCCTGACTTTC.

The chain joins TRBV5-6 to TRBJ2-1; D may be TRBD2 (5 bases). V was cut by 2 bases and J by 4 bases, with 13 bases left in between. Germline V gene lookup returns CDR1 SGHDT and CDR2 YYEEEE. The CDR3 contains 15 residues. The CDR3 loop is CASSFTSGSYNEQFF. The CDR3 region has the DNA TGTGCCAGCAGCTTCACCTCGGGAAGTTACAATGAGCAGTTCTTC.

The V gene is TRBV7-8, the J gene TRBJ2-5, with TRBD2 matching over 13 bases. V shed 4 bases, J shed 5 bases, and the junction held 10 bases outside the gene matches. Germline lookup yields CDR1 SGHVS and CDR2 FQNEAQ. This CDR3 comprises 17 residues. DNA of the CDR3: TGTGCCAGCAGCTCGACCCGGCGACTAGCGGGGGGTGAGACCCAGTACTTC. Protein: CASSSTRRLAGGETQYF.

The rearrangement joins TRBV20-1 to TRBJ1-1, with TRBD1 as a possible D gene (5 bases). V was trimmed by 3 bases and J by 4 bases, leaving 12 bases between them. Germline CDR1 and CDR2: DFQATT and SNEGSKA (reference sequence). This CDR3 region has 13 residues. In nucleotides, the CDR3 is TGCAGTGCTAGTTCCGCCGGGGCCACTGAAGCTTTCTTT. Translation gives CSASSAGATEAFF.

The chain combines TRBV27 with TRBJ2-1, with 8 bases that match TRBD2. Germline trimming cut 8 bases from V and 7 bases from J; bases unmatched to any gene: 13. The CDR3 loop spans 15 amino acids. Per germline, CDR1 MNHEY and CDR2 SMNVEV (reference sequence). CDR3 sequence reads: CASRRGAGGMNEQFF. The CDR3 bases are TGTGCCAGCCGCCGCGGGGCGGGGGGCATGAATGAGCAGTTCTTC.

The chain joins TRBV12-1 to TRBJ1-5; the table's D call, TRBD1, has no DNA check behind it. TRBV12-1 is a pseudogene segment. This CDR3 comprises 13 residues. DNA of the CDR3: TGTGCCAGCAGAGGACAGGGGTCTCAGCCCCAGCATTTT. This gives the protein CASRGQGSQPQHF.

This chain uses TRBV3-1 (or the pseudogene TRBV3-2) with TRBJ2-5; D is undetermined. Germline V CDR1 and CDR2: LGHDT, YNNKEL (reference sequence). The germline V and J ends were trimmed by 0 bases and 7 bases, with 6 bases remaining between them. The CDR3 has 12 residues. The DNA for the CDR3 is TGTGCCAGCAGCCAAGAAAGAGGGACCCAGTACTTC. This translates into CASSQERGTQYF.

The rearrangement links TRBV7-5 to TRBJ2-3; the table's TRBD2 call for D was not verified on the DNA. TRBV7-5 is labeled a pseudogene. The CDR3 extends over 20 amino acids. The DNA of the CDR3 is TGTGCCAGAAGCTTACCTAACGAGTCTCTCCTAGCGGGGGCCACAGATACGCAGTATTTT. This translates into CARSLPNESLLAGATDTQYF.

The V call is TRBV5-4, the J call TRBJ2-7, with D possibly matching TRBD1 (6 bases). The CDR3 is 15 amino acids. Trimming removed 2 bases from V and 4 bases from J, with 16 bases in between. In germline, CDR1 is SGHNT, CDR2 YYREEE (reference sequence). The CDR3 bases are TGTGCCAGCAGCTTTGGACAGATCGGATCATACGAGCAGTACTTC. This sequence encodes CASSFGQIGSYEQYF.

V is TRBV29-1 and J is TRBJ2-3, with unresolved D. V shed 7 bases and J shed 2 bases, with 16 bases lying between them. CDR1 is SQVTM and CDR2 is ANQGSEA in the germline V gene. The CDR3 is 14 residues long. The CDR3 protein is CSASSAGNTDTQYF. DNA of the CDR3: TGCAGCGCCTCCTCCGCTGGAAACACAGATACGCAGTATTTT.

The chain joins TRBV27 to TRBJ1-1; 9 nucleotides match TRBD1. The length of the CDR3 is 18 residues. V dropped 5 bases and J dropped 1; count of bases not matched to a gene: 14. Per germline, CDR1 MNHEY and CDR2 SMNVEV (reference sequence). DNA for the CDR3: TGTGCCAGCAGTACCGCCGGACAGGGGCTCGGTCGGAACACTGAAGCTTTCTTT. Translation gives CASSTAGQGLGRNTEAFF.

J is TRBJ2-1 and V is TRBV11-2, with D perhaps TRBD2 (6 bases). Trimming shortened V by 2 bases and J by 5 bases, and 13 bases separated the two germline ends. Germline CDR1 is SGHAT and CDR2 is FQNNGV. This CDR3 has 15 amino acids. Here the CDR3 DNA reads TGTGCCAGCAGCTTATTAGGGAGGACTAACAATGAGCAGTTCTTC. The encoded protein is CASSLLGRTNNEQFF.

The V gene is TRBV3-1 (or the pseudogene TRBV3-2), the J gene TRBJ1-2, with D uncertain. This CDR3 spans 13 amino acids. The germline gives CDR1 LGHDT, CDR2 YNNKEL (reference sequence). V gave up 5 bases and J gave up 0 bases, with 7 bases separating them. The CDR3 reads CASSAVTNYGYTF. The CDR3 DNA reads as TGTGCCAGCAGCGCCGTGACTAACTATGGCTACACCTTC.

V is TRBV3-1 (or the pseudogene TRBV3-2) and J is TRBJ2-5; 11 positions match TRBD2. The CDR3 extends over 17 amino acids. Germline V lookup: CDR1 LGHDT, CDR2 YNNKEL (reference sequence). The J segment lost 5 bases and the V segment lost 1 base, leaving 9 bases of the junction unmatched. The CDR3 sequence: CASSQAVMASGGETQYF. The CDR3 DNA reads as TGTGCCAGCAGCCAAGCGGTGATGGCTAGCGGGGGGGAGACCCAGTACTTC.

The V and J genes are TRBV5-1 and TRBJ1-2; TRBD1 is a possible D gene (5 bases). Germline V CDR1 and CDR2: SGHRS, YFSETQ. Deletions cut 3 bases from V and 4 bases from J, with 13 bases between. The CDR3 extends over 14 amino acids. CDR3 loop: CASSSDNPFYGYTF. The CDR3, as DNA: TGCGCCAGCAGCTCGGACAACCCCTTCTATGGCTACACCTTC.

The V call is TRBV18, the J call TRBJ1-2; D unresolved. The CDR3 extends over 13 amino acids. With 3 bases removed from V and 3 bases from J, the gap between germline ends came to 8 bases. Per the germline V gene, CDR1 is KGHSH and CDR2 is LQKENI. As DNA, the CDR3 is TGTGCCAGCTCACCGGCGGATGACTATGGCTACACCTTC. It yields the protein CASSPADDYGYTF.